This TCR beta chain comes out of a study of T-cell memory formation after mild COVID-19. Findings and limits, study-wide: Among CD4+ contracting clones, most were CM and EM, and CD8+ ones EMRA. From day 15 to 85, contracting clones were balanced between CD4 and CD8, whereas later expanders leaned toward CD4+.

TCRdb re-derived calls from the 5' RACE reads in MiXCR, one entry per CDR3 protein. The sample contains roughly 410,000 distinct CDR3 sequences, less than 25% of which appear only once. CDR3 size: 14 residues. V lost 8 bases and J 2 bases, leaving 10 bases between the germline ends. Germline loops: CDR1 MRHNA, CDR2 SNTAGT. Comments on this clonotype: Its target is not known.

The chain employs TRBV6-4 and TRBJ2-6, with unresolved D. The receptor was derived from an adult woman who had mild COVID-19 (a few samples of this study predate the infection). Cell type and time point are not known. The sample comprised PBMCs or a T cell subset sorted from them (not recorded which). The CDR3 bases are TGTGCCAGCGGACCTACCCCTGGGGCCAACGTCCTGACTTTC. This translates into CASGPTPGANVLTF.